The 5 T cell receptor beta chains in this list originate from one sample, sequenced in a study of blood T cells in healthy people across ages. It was with a sample-barcoded 5' primer and a J-beta primer mix that a second PCR of about 6 to 11 cycles was run. TCRdb re-called the 5' RACE reads with MiXCR, one entry per CDR3 protein. Among 1.5 million to 2 million distinct CDR3 sequences listed, 28% were seen once. Specimen: blood. These TCRs come from a woman in her twenties or thirties in good health.

This clonotype showed up just once. V and J are TRBV7-9 and TRBJ2-7; D not resolved. The CDR3 extends over 17 amino acids. CDR1 and CDR2 (germline): SEHNR, FQNEAQ (reference sequence). V lost 1 base to trimming and J lost 7 bases, with 23 bases between them. This CDR3 reads CASSLGGRSSFYNEQYF. The DNA of the CDR3 is TGTGCCAGCAGCTTAGGCGGAAGGTCGAGCTTCTACAATGAGCAGTACTTC.

This CDR3 reads CASSPWDRATGELFF. The CDR3 DNA reads as TGTGCCAGCAGTCCATGGGACAGGGCAACCGGGGAGCTGTTTTTT. V usage is TRBV6-2 or TRBV6-3 and J usage is TRBJ2-2, with TRBD1 identical over 9 bases. V lost 5 bases to trimming and J lost 5 bases; unmatched junction nucleotides: 6. From germline, CDR1 is MNHEY and CDR2 SVGEGT. The CDR3 is 15 amino acids.

This clonotype was picked up a small number of times. V gene TRBV10-3 combines with J gene TRBJ2-7; D call uncertain. Germline CDR1 ENHRY, CDR2 SYGVKD. The germline V and J ends were trimmed by 0 bases and 5 bases, with 8 bases remaining between them. This CDR3 is built from 13 residues. In nucleotides, the CDR3 is TGTGCCATCAGTGAGTCAAAAGAACACGAGCAGTACTTC. Protein product: CAISESKEHEQYF.

The chain employs TRBV10-1 and TRBJ2-7; D possibly corresponds to TRBD1 (6 bases). The germline gives CDR1 WNHNN, CDR2 SYGVQD (reference sequence). This CDR3 comprises 14 residues. V lost 6 bases to trimming and J lost 3 bases, with 15 bases between them. The chain's CDR3 is CASRKGGPDYEQYF. The CDR3 DNA sequence: TGCGCCAGCAGGAAAGGGGGACCCGACTACGAGCAGTACTTC.

Details on this clonotype: The junction shows a germline mismatch at one end, possibly a read error. The chain carries TRBV10-2 and TRBJ1-6; no definite D call. Germline CDR1 reads WSHSY; CDR2 reads SAAADI. This CDR3 is 15 amino acids long. The DNA of the CDR3 is TGCGCCGGCAGTGAGGCGGGGTCCTATAATTCACCCCTCCACTTT. Translation: CAGSEAGSYNSPLHF.